This TCR beta chain was recorded in a study of blood T cell repertoires in COVID-19. Study summary: Donors in the United States, Italy and Spain gave samples during acute or convalescent COVID-19. From T cells, B-cell-depleted T cells, or PBMCs came the material, which was cDNA or gDNA.

The CDR3 totals 14 residues. V was pared by 6 bases and J by 10 bases, with 8 bases of the junction left unmatched. Per the germline V gene, CDR1 is MNHEY and CDR2 is SMNVEV (reference sequence). Using immunoSEQ multiplex PCR, the repertoire was profiled, and TCRdb retains in-frame clones only, with some absent. The data contain some 180,000 clones, just over 90% of them singletons. Material: peripheral blood. This clonotype was obtained from a man aged 18 to 30 with COVID-19, enrolled during active disease. The chain recombines TRBV27 with TRBJ1-6; 8 bases match TRBD1. CDR3 region: CASSPGTGFSPLHF. The DNA for the CDR3 is TGTGCCAGCAGCCCCGGGACAGGATTCTCACCCCTCCACTTT.